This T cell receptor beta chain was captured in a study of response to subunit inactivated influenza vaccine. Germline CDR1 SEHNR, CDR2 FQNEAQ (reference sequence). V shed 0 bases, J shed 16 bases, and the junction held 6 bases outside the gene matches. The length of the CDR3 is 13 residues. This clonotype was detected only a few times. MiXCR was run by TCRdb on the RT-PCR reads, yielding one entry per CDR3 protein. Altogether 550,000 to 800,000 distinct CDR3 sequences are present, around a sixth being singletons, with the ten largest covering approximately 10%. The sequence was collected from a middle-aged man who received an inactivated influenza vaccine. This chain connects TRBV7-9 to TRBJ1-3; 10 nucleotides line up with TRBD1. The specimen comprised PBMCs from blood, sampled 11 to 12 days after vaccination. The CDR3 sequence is CASSLAATGGRYF. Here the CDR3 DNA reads TGTGCCAGCAGCTTAGCAGCGACAGGGGGCCGGTATTTT.